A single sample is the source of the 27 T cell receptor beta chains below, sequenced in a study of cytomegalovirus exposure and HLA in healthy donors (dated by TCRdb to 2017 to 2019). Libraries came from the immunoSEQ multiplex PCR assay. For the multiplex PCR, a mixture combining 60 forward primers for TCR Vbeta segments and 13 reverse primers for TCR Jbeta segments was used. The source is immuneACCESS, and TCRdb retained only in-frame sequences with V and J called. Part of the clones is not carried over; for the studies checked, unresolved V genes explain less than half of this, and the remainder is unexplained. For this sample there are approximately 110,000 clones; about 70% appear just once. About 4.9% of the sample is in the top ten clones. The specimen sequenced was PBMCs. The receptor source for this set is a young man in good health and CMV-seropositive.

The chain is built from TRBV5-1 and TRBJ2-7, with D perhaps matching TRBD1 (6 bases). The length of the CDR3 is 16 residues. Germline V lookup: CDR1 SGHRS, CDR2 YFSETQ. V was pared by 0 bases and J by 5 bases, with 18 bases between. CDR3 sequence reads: CASSLDGTPLRDEQYF. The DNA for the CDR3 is TGCGCCAGCAGCTTGGATGGGACACCTCTGCGCGACGAGCAGTACTTC.

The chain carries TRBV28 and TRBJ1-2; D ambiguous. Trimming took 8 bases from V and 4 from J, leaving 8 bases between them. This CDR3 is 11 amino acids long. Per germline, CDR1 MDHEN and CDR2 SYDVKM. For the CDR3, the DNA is TGTGCCAGCGACAATGCCTATGGCTACACCTTC. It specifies CASDNAYGYTF.

The CDR3 loop reads CASSQEEGTNTEAFF. The CDR3 DNA sequence: TGTGCCAGCAGCCAAGAGGAGGGAACGAACACTGAAGCTTTCTTT. This rearrangement joins TRBV4-2 to TRBJ1-1; D gene ambiguous. The germline CDR1 and CDR2 sequences are LGHNA and YNFKEQ. Trimming removed 0 bases from V and 1 base from J, with 9 bases in between. The CDR3 is 15 residues long.

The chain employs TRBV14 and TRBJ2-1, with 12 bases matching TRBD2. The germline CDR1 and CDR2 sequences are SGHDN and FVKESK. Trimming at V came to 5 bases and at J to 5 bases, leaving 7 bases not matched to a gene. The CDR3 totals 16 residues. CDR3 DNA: TGTGCCAGCAGCTTTGGACTAGCGGGGACCAACAATGAGCAGTTCTTC. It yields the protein CASSFGLAGTNNEQFF.

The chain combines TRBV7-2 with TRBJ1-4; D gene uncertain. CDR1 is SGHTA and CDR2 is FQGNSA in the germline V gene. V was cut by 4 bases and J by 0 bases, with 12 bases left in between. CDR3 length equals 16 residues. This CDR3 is CASSSDSDSTNEKLFF. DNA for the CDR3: TGTGCCAGCAGCTCCGACTCGGATTCAACTAATGAAAAACTGTTTTTT.

Here the CDR3 DNA reads TGTGCCAGCAGTGCAGGGGTACGGAACGAGCAGTACTTC. The encoded protein is CASSAGVRNEQYF. The chain has TRBV2 and TRBJ2-7; tentatively, D is TRBD1 (6 bases). CDR1 and CDR2 from the germline V gene are SNHLY and FYNNEI. Trimming left V 4 bases short and J 5 bases short, with 12 bases between. The CDR3 covers 13 residues.

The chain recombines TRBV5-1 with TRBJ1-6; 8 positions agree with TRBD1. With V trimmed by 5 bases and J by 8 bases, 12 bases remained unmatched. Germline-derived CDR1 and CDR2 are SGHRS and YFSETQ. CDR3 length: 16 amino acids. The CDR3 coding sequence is TGCGCCAGCAGAGCTACTCACCAGGGGGCAGATTCACCCCTCCACTTT. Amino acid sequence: CASRATHQGADSPLHF.

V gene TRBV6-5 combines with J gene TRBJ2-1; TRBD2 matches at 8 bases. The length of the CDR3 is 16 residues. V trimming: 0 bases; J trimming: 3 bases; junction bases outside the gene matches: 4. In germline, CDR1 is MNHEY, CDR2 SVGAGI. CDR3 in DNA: TGTGCCAGCAGTTACTCCACTAGCGGTTTCTACAATGAGCAGTTCTTC. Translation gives CASSYSTSGFYNEQFF.

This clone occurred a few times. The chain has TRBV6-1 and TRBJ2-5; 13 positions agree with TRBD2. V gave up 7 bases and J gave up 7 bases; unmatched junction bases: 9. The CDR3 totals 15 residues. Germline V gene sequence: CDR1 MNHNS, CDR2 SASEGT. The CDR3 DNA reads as TGTGCCAGCACCTTACTAGCGGGGGGGTCCCCGACCCAGTACTTC. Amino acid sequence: CASTLLAGGSPTQYF.

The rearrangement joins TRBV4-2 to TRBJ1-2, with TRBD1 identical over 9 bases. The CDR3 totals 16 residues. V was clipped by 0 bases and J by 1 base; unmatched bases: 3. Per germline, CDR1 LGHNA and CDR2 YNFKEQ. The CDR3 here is CASSQEGQGGNYGYTF. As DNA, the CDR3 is TGTGCCAGCAGCCAAGAGGGACAGGGTGGTAACTATGGCTACACCTTC.

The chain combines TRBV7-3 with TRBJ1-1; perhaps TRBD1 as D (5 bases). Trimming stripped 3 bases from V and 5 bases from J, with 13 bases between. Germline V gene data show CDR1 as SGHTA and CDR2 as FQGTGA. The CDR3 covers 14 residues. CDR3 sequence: CASSFSTGGTEAFF. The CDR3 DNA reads TGTGCCAGCAGCTTCTCCACTGGGGGGACTGAAGCTTTCTTT.

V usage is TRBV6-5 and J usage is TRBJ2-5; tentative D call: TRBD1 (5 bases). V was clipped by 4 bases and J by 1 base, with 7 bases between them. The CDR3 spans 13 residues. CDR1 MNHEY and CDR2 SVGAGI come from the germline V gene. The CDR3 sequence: CASSFQGQETQYF. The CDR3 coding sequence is TGTGCCAGCAGTTTTCAGGGCCAAGAGACCCAGTACTTC.

CDR3 bases: TGTGCCTCGACCGGGACAGGGGGCTTGGCTCAAAATGGCTACACCTTC. Translating it yields CASTGTGGLAQNGYTF. J is TRBJ1-2 and V is TRBV10-3, with 12 bases matching TRBD1. The CDR3 is made up of 16 amino acids. Trimming cost V 11 bases and J 6 bases; bases outside gene matches: 16. Germline lookup yields CDR1 ENHRY and CDR2 SYGVKD.

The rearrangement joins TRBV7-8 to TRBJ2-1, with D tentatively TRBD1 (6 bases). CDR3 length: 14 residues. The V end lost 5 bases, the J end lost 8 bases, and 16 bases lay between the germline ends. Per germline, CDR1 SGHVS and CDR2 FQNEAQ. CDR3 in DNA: TGTGCCAGCAGCCCTCGACAGGTATGGGATGAGCAGTTCTTC. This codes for CASSPRQVWDEQFF.

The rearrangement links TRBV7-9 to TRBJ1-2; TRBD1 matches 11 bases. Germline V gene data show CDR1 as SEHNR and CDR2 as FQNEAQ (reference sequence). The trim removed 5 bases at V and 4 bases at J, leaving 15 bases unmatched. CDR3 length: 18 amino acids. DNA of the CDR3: TGTGCCAGCAGCCAGTCGAGGGGACAGGGGGTTCAAGGCTATGGCTACACCTTC. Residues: CASSQSRGQGVQGYGYTF.

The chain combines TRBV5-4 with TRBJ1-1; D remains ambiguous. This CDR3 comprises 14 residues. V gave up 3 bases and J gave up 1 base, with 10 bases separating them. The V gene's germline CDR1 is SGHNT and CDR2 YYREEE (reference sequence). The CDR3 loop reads CASSSTTGNTEAFF. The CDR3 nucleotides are TGTGCCAGCAGCTCCACTACGGGGAACACTGAAGCTTTCTTT.

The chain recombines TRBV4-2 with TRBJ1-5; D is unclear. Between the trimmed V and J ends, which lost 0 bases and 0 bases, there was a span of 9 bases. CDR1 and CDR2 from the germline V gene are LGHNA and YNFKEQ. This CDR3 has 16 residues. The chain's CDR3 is CASSQEAPGSNQPQHF. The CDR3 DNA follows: TGTGCCAGCAGCCAAGAGGCGCCGGGTAGCAATCAGCCCCAGCATTTT.

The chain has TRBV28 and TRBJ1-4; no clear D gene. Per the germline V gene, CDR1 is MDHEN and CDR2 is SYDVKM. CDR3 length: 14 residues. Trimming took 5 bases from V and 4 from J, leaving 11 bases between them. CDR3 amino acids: CASSAWRYNEKLFF. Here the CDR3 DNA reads TGTGCCAGCAGTGCGTGGCGGTATAATGAAAAACTGTTTTTT.

In DNA, the CDR3 is TGTGCCAGCAGCAAAAAGGGACAGGGAGAGACCCAGTACTTC. Protein sequence: CASSKKGQGETQYF. This chain connects TRBV21-1 to TRBJ2-5; TRBD1, as called in the table, went unchecked against the DNA. TRBV21-1 is classified as a pseudogene. This CDR3 has 14 amino acids.

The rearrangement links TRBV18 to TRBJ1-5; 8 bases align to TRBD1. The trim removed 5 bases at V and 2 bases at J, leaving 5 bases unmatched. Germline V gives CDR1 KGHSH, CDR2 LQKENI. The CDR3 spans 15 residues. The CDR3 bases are TGTGCCAGCTCAGGACAGGGACTGGGCAATCAGCCCCAGCATTTT. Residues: CASSGQGLGNQPQHF.

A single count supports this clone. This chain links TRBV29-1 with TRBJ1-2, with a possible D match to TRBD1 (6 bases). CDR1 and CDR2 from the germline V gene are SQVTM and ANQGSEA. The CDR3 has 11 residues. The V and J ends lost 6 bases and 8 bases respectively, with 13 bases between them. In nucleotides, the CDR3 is TGCAGCGTCGAGGGGGGGGGAGGCTACACCTTC. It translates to CSVEGGGGYTF.

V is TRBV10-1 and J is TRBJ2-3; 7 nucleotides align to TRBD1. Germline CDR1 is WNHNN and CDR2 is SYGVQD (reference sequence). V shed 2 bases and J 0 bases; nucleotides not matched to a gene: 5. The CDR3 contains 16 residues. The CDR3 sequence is CASSEAGTASTDTQYF. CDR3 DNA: TGCGCCAGCAGTGAGGCCGGGACAGCTAGCACAGATACGCAGTATTTT.

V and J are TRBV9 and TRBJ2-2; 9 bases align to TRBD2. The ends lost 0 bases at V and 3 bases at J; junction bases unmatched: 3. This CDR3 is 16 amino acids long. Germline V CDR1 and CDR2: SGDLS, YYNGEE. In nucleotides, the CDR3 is TGTGCCAGCAGCGTAGAGGCGGGGGGGCACACCGGGGAGCTGTTTTTT. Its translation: CASSVEAGGHTGELFF. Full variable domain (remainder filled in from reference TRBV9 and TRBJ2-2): DSGVTQTPKHLITATGQRVTLRCSPRSGDLSVYWYQQSLDQGLQFLIQYYNGEERAKGNILERFSAQQFPDLHSELNLSSLELGDSALYFCASSVEAGGHTGELFFGEGSRLTVL.

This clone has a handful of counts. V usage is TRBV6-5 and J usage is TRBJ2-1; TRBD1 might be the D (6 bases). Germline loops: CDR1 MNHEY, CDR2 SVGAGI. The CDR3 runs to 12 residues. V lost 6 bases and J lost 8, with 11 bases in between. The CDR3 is CASRTAGDEQFF. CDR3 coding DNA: TGTGCCAGCAGGACCGCAGGGGATGAGCAGTTCTTC.

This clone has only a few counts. The CDR3 region is CSVKGPAGWAEAFF. DNA for the CDR3: TGCAGCGTCAAGGGGCCAGCCGGGTGGGCTGAAGCTTTCTTT. This chain uses TRBV29-1 with TRBJ1-1; D might be TRBD1 (5 bases). This CDR3 contains 14 residues. Germline-derived CDR1 and CDR2 are SQVTM and ANQGSEA. Trimming removed 6 bases at V and 6 bases at J, with 20 bases between. Full variable domain (remainder filled in from reference TRBV29-1 and TRBJ1-1): SAVISQKPSRDICQRGTSLTIQCQVDSQVTMMFWYRQQPGQSLTLIATANQGSEATYESGFVIDKFPISRPNLTFSTLTVSNMSPEDSSIYLCSVKGPAGWAEAFFGQGTRLTVV.

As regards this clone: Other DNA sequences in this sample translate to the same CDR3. The CDR3 protein is CASSLLAGGYNEQFF. The CDR3 DNA reads TGTGCCAGCAGCTTACTAGCGGGGGGGTACAATGAGCAGTTCTTC. The chain carries TRBV7-3 and TRBJ2-1; 12 bases agree with TRBD2. Germline CDR1 reads SGHTA; CDR2 reads FQGTGA. CDR3 length equals 15 residues. Unmatched junction bases numbered 0, after V lost 2 bases and J lost 4 bases.

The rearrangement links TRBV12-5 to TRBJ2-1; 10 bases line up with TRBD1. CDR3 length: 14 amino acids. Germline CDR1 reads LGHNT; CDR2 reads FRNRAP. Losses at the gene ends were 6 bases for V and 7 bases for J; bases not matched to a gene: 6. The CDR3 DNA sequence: TGTGCTAGTGGCCCTAGGGACAGGGGAAATGAGCAGTTCTTC. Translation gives CASGPRDRGNEQFF.